This paragraph reports one T cell receptor (beta chain). The CDR3 is made up of 17 amino acids. V gave up 1 base and J gave up 1 base, with 14 bases separating them. The germline gives CDR1 MRHNA, CDR2 SNTAGT. This entry is derived from a study of control samples from healthy donors and cancer patients. The repertoire was sequenced with immunoSEQ multiplex PCR; TCRdb's copy has only in-frame clones and lacks some. The sample has approximately 120,000 clones; about 89% are singletons. The chain couples TRBV6-4 to TRBJ2-4; possibly TRBD1 for D (6 bases). This receptor was obtained from a woman aged 45-59 years in good health. The sample taken for sequencing was blood. The chain's CDR3 is CASSDLDRRLAKNIQYF. CDR3 coding DNA: TGTGCCAGCAGTGACTTAGACAGGCGGCTGGCCAAAAACATTCAGTACTTC.